These 29 T cell receptor beta chains share one sample of origin, sequenced in a study of blood T cell repertoires in COVID-19. Sequencing used immunoSEQ multiplex PCR; TCRdb keeps in-frame clones, though not all of them. The profile shows about 73,000 clones, 82% of them singletons. Sequencing used peripheral blood. These receptors all come from a woman between 55 and 75 years old with acute or convalescent COVID-19.

The chain links TRBV11-2 to TRBJ2-5; D is undetermined. The germline V gene encodes CDR1 SGHAT and CDR2 FQNNGV. The CDR3 length is 12 residues. Trimming removed 0 bases from V and 7 bases from J, with 6 bases in between. CDR3 bases: TGTGCCAGCAGCTTAGAACTTTGGACCCAGTACTTC. It encodes CASSLELWTQYF.

V is TRBV7-8 and J is TRBJ2-5; 12 positions match TRBD2. The CDR3 length is 15 residues. V lost 5 bases, J lost 3 bases, and 4 bases stayed unmatched. Germline V gene sequence: CDR1 SGHVS, CDR2 FQNEAQ. This CDR3 reads CASSLGLAGKETQYF. The DNA for the CDR3 is TGTGCCAGCAGCCTGGGACTAGCGGGCAAAGAGACCCAGTACTTC.

This chain joins TRBV7-2 and TRBJ2-1; 7 nucleotides line up with TRBD2. CDR3 length: 15 amino acids. The V segment lost 2 bases and the J segment 1 base; nucleotides outside the gene matches: 2. Per germline, CDR1 SGHTA and CDR2 FQGNSA. CDR3 bases: TGTGCCAGCAGCTTAAAGGGAGGGTCCTACAATGAGCAGTTCTTC. This translates into CASSLKGGSYNEQFF. Full variable domain (remainder filled in from reference TRBV7-2 and TRBJ2-1): GAGVSQSPSNKVTEKGKDVELRCDPISGHTALYWYRQSLGQGLEFLIYFQGNSAPDKSGLPSDRFSAERTGGSVSTLTIQRTQQEDSAVYLCASSLKGGSYNEQFFGPGTRLTVL.

The chain has TRBV7-2 and TRBJ1-2, with 12 bases that match TRBD1. This CDR3 is 14 amino acids long. Looked up from germline, CDR1 is SGHTA and CDR2 is FQGNSA. V trimming: 6 bases; J trimming: 7 bases; junction bases outside the gene matches: 6. The CDR3 nucleotides read TGTGCCAGCAGATCCGGGACAGGGGGCCTTGGCTACACCTTC. This encodes CASRSGTGGLGYTF. The entire variable domain, with the rest obtained from reference TRBV7-2 and TRBJ1-2, is as follows: GAGVSQSPSNKVTEKGKDVELRCDPISGHTALYWYRQSLGQGLEFLIYFQGNSAPDKSGLPSDRFSAERTGGSVSTLTIQRTQQEDSAVYLCASRSGTGGLGYTFGSGTRLTVV.

This clone was seen only once. The chain employs TRBV6-5 and TRBJ1-1; a weak D match, TRBD1 (6 bases). This CDR3 contains 14 residues. Germline V gives CDR1 MNHEY, CDR2 SVGAGI. Trimming removed 8 bases from V and 0 bases from J, with 13 bases in between. The CDR3 nucleotides read TGTGCCAGCGGGATGAAGGGGGTGAACACTGAAGCTTTCTTT. It is translated as CASGMKGVNTEAFF.

The chain uses TRBV23-1 and TRBJ1-2; 9 positions agree with TRBD1. TRBV23-1 is sorted into the ORF group, with uncertain function. V shed 3 bases, J shed 2 bases, and the junction held 4 bases outside the gene matches. This CDR3 comprises 15 residues. CDR3 nucleotides: TGCGCCAGCAGTCATTGGGACAGGGCCAACTATGGCTACACCTTC. Its protein is CASSHWDRANYGYTF.

This clone has only one observation. The V and J genes are TRBV6-6 and TRBJ2-2, with D tentatively TRBD2 (7 bases). Trimming cost V 11 bases and J 4 bases, with 17 bases left between them. This CDR3 comprises 14 residues. Germline CDR1 MNHNY, CDR2 SVGAGI (reference sequence). CDR3 region: CAVPGGGLTGELFF. The CDR3 DNA is TGTGCCGTACCTGGGGGGGGGCTCACCGGGGAGCTGTTTTTT.

The chain joins TRBV5-6 to TRBJ1-5; 9 positions match TRBD1. The germline V gene has CDR1 SGHDT and CDR2 YYEEEE. The length of the CDR3 is 16 residues. The V gene end was trimmed by 4 bases and the J gene end by 3 bases; junction bases not matched to a gene: 8. DNA of the CDR3: TGTGCCAGCAGCCCGGGACAGGGATTACCCAATCAGCCCCAGCATTTT. Amino acids: CASSPGQGLPNQPQHF. The whole variable domain, remainder taken from reference TRBV5-6 and TRBJ1-5, is DAGVTQSPTHLIKTRGQQVTLRCSPKSGHDTVSWYQQALGQGPQFIFQYYEEEERQRGNFPDRFSGHQFPNYSSELNVNALLLGDSALYLCASSPGQGLPNQPQHFGDGTRLSIL.

Only a few counts were recorded for this clone. The V gene is TRBV5-4, the J gene TRBJ2-1, with 9 bases identical to TRBD1. The CDR3 has 13 residues. Germline V CDR1 and CDR2: SGHNT, YYREEE (reference sequence). J gave up 6 bases and V 5 bases, and 3 bases lay outside the gene matches. Written as DNA, the CDR3 is TGTGCCAGCAGTATGACAGGGGGCAATGAGCAGTTCTTC. Translating gives CASSMTGGNEQFF.

A single count supports this clone. This CDR3 is CASSLVTGADTDTQYF. CDR3 coding DNA: TGCGCCAGCAGCTTGGTGACAGGGGCGGACACAGATACGCAGTATTTT. V is TRBV5-1 and J is TRBJ2-3, with 8 bases lining up with TRBD1. Trimming cost V 0 bases and J 2 bases; bases outside gene matches: 5. This CDR3 is built from 16 residues. The germline V gene encodes CDR1 SGHRS and CDR2 YFSETQ.

The chain combines TRBV7-9 with TRBJ2-5; D might be TRBD2 (5 bases). CDR3 length equals 16 residues. V gave up 0 bases and J gave up 2 bases, with 13 bases separating them. From germline, CDR1 is SEHNR and CDR2 FQNEAQ (reference sequence). CDR3: CASSLALGRNQETQYF. For the CDR3, the DNA is TGTGCCAGCAGCTTAGCCCTGGGGAGAAATCAAGAGACCCAGTACTTC.

The chain combines TRBV12-5 with TRBJ1-1, with TRBD1 as a possible D gene (5 bases). Germline V gene data show CDR1 as LGHNT and CDR2 as FRNRAP. V was clipped by 3 bases and J by 7 bases, with 12 bases between them. The CDR3 contains 13 residues. The DNA of the CDR3 is TGTGCTAGTGGTTTTTCACGACAGCTTGAAGCTTTCTTT. Translating gives CASGFSRQLEAFF. Based on the CDR3 plus reference TRBV12-5 and TRBJ1-1, the full variable domain is DARVTQTPRHKVTEMGQEVTMRCQPILGHNTVFWYRQTMMQGLELLAYFRNRAPLDDSGMPKDRFSAEMPDATLATLKIQPSEPRDSAVYFCASGFSRQLEAFFGQGTRLTVV.

The chain is built from TRBV29-1 and TRBJ1-2; 12 nucleotides align to TRBD1. CDR1 is SQVTM and CDR2 is ANQGSEA in the germline V gene. CDR3 length equals 15 residues. With 2 bases clipped from V and 4 bases from J, the junction kept 5 bases outside the gene matches. The CDR3 protein is CSVELGQGAGYGYTF. The CDR3 DNA reads TGCAGCGTTGAACTGGGACAGGGGGCGGGCTATGGCTACACCTTC. Complete variable domain (other parts from reference TRBV29-1 and TRBJ1-2): SAVISQKPSRDICQRGTSLTIQCQVDSQVTMMFWYRQQPGQSLTLIATANQGSEATYESGFVIDKFPISRPNLTFSTLTVSNMSPEDSSIYLCSVELGQGAGYGYTFGSGTRLTVV.

The rearrangement joins TRBV2 to TRBJ1-5; weak D call: TRBD1 (6 bases). Deletions cut 7 bases from V and 3 bases from J, with 13 bases between. Germline assignment: CDR1 SNHLY and CDR2 FYNNEI. This CDR3 contains 14 residues. The CDR3 spells CASTRGAINQPQHF. As DNA, the CDR3 is TGTGCCAGCACGCGGGGGGCAATCAATCAGCCCCAGCATTTT.

This rearrangement joins TRBV5-4 to TRBJ2-1, with TRBD1 identical over 7 bases. CDR3 length equals 16 residues. The junction had 8 bases not matched to a gene; V was cut back by 0 bases and J by 5 bases. From germline, CDR1 is SGHNT and CDR2 YYREEE (reference sequence). The CDR3 nucleotides read TGTGCCAGCAGCTTGGGACAGGGTATGGGAAACAATGAGCAGTTCTTC. It specifies CASSLGQGMGNNEQFF. The full variable domain, rest sourced from reference TRBV5-4 and TRBJ2-1, is ETGVTQSPTHLIKTRGQQVTLRCSSQSGHNTVSWYQQALGQGPQFIFQYYREEENGRGNFPPRFSGLQFPNYSSELNVNALELDDSALYLCASSLGQGMGNNEQFFGPGTRLTVL.

The rearrangement links TRBV7-9 to TRBJ2-7; 8 bases fit TRBD1. The CDR3 has 11 residues. The V and J ends lost 5 bases and 10 bases, in that order; junction bases with no gene match: 4. Looked up from germline, CDR1 is SEHNR and CDR2 is FQNEAQ (reference sequence). The CDR3, as DNA: TGTGCCAGCAGCCCTGGACAGGGTCAGTACTTC. Encoded protein: CASSPGQGQYF.

The chain uses TRBV9 and TRBJ2-3; the D gene is possibly TRBD1 (5 bases). The CDR3 is 14 residues long. Germline V CDR1 and CDR2: SGDLS, YYNGEE. V was trimmed by 5 bases and J by 3 bases, leaving 13 bases between them. The CDR3 spells CASSSGIWTDTQYF. Written as DNA, the CDR3 is TGTGCCAGCAGTTCAGGGATTTGGACAGATACGCAGTATTTT. The full variable domain, rest sourced from reference TRBV9 and TRBJ2-3, is DSGVTQTPKHLITATGQRVTLRCSPRSGDLSVYWYQQSLDQGLQFLIQYYNGEERAKGNILERFSAQQFPDLHSELNLSSLELGDSALYFCASSSGIWTDTQYFGPGTRLTVL.

The chain's CDR3 is CASGTSGGLGEQFF. The DNA of the CDR3 is TGCGCCAGCGGGACTAGCGGGGGGCTAGGTGAGCAGTTCTTC. The rearrangement links TRBV10-2 to TRBJ2-1; the match to TRBD2 covers 15 bases. CDR3 length: 14 residues. Trimming cost V 8 bases and J 9 bases; bases outside gene matches: 5. Germline V CDR1 and CDR2: WSHSY, SAAADI.

This chain joins TRBV15 and TRBJ2-6; the match to TRBD1 covers 8 bases. The CDR3 runs to 16 residues. Trimming took 7 bases from V and 2 from J; bases not matched to a gene: 7. The germline V gene encodes CDR1 LNHNV and CDR2 YYDKDF (reference sequence). The CDR3 region is CATTRGPNAGANVLTF. For the CDR3, the DNA is TGTGCCACCACCAGGGGGCCTAATGCTGGGGCCAACGTCCTGACTTTC.

This clone was observed a few times. The rearrangement links TRBV2 to TRBJ1-2; D is unresolved. The CDR3 is 13 residues long. Germline V gene sequence: CDR1 SNHLY, CDR2 FYNNEI. The V gene lost 6 bases and the J gene lost 1 base, with 9 bases spanning the gap. The CDR3 DNA sequence: TGTGCCAGCAGCCCAGACATTAACTATGGCTACACCTTC. It encodes CASSPDINYGYTF.

CDR3: CASSFGQRNTEAFF. CDR3 bases: TGTGCCAGCAGTTTTGGACAGAGGAACACTGAAGCTTTCTTT. This chain joins TRBV28 and TRBJ1-1; tentatively, D is TRBD1 (6 bases). Germline CDR1 reads MDHEN; CDR2 reads SYDVKM. Trimming took 3 bases from V and 1 from J, leaving 9 bases between them. The CDR3 runs 14 residues.

The gene calls are TRBV15 and TRBJ2-4; 9 bases fit TRBD1. V dropped 0 bases and J dropped 6; count of bases not matched to a gene: 3. Germline CDR1 is LNHNV and CDR2 is YYDKDF (reference sequence). The CDR3 is made up of 15 amino acids. The CDR3 bases are TGTGCCACCAGCAGAGATTGGGGACAGGGAAACATTCAGTACTTC. Translation: CATSRDWGQGNIQYF.

The chain links TRBV5-5 to TRBJ1-2; the match to TRBD1 covers 7 bases. J lost 7 bases, V lost 0 bases, and 6 bases had no gene match. Looked up from germline, CDR1 is SGHKS and CDR2 is YYEKEE (reference sequence). The CDR3 totals 14 residues. Here the CDR3 reads CASSLGQGNSGYTF. The CDR3 DNA reads TGTGCCAGCAGCTTGGGACAGGGAAATTCTGGCTACACCTTC.

CDR3 amino acids: CASSRTLNTGELFF. The CDR3 DNA reads as TGTGCCAGCAGCCGGACTCTTAACACCGGGGAGCTGTTTTTT. The chain links TRBV14 to TRBJ2-2; maybe TRBD2 (5 bases). The CDR3 is 14 amino acids. CDR1 SGHDN and CDR2 FVKESK come from the germline V gene. Between the trimmed V and J ends, which lost 4 bases and 2 bases, there was a span of 8 bases.

The V gene is TRBV20-1, the J gene TRBJ2-5; 7 bases fit TRBD1. This CDR3 spans 14 amino acids. Germline trimming cut 3 bases from V and 4 bases from J; bases unmatched to any gene: 8. In germline, CDR1 is DFQATT, CDR2 SNEGSKA (reference sequence). The CDR3 DNA reads TGCAGTGCTAGTCGCCCTGACAGGGTAGAGACCCAGTACTTC. Its protein is CSASRPDRVETQYF.

The chain employs TRBV5-1 and TRBJ1-1, with TRBD1 identical over 10 bases. This CDR3 is built from 14 residues. V lost 5 bases to trimming and J lost 0 bases; unmatched junction nucleotides: 1. The germline CDR1 and CDR2 sequences are SGHRS and YFSETQ. CDR3 region: CASRGQGMNTEAFF. Written as DNA, the CDR3 is TGCGCCAGCAGGGGACAGGGGATGAACACTGAAGCTTTCTTT.

This chain joins TRBV6-5 and TRBJ2-1; TRBD2 agrees at 12 bases. The V gene end was trimmed by 8 bases and the J gene end by 10 bases; junction bases not matched to a gene: 9. Germline V gene data show CDR1 as MNHEY and CDR2 as SVGAGI. This CDR3 comprises 14 residues. CDR3 DNA: TGTGCCAGCTCGGGGACTAGCGGGTCCCTGGAGCAGTTCTTC. This encodes CASSGTSGSLEQFF.

The rearrangement joins TRBV6-1 to TRBJ2-7; D is perhaps TRBD2 (6 bases). V gave up 1 base and J gave up 4 bases, with 20 bases separating them. Germline V CDR1 and CDR2: MNHNS, SASEGT. This CDR3 comprises 17 residues. For the CDR3, the DNA is TGTGCCAGCAGTGAAGAGAGGTCGGGAGCGGGTAGATACGAGCAGTACTTC. It encodes CASSEERSGAGRYEQYF.

This clone was counted once. This chain joins TRBV3-1 (or the pseudogene TRBV3-2) and TRBJ1-2; 10 positions agree with TRBD1. V lost 4 bases, J lost 3 bases, and 8 bases stayed unmatched. This CDR3 has 16 residues. Germline CDR1 LGHDT, CDR2 YNNKEL (reference sequence). The DNA of the CDR3 is TGTGCCAGCAGCCGAGAAGACAGGGGGCACGACTATGGCTACACCTTC. Translated, it gives CASSREDRGHDYGYTF.